These T cell receptor beta chains were read from a single sample in a study of post-analysis software for immune sequencing data. TCRdb used MiXCR to reprocess the PCR reads, holding one entry per CDR3 protein. Among roughly 600,000 distinct CDR3 sequences, roughly 40% were seen once, and the ten largest hold around 1.7%. The sample consisted of blood. Source of these receptors: a girl between 10 and 17 years old with multiple sclerosis. Both conserved end residues are part of each CDR3. Part of the rows lack a size; the others show once, few, many or a class for expanded clones.

J	size	V	CDR3
TRBJ2-1	-	TRBV3-1	CASSPGWLARDEQFF
TRBJ1-1	-	TRBV29-1	CSVSATSYTEAFF
TRBJ2-3	few	TRBV12-3/TRBV12-4	CASSLRQFHTQYF
TRBJ2-5	-	TRBV29-1	CSVGGPQTQYF
TRBJ2-7	few	TRBV27	CASSGLAGFWDEQYF
TRBJ2-1	-	TRBV4-1	CASSQEEMGGRASFF
TRBJ2-7	many	TRBV4-1	CASSQVGGGRTYEQYF
TRBJ1-4	-	TRBV5-1	CASSLGTGSNEKLFF
TRBJ2-7	-	TRBV12-3/TRBV12-4	CASGLGAKYEQYF
TRBJ2-7	few	TRBV12-3/TRBV12-4	CASSLAQSRSYEQYF
TRBJ2-3	many	TRBV5-1	CASSSGQVVTDTQYF
TRBJ2-1	-	TRBV6-5	CASTRGSGGNEQFF
TRBJ2-7	few	TRBV7-2	CASSRTLPYEQYF
TRBJ1-1	-	TRBV10-3	CAISAFGQANTEAFF
TRBJ1-5	few	TRBV5-5	CASSVRGQGADQPQHF
TRBJ2-3	-	TRBV12-3/TRBV12-4	CASLEGGTDTQYF
TRBJ2-7	-	TRBV7-8	CASNLGDRRSYEQYF
TRBJ2-3	-	TRBV27	CASSPQGYSTDTQYF
TRBJ2-6	few	TRBV6-2/TRBV6-3	CASSYPGSGANVLTF
TRBJ2-5	few	TRBV5-1	CASSLQAGGSETQYF
TRBJ2-7	-	TRBV28	CASSRDRGPREQYF
-	-	TRBV6-6	CASSPAGAYYEQYF
TRBJ1-2	-	TRBV7-8	CASSLEVRPNYGYTF
-	-	TRBV6-6	CASSPGGPFSYNEQYF
TRBJ2-3	few	TRBV29-1	CSVEKGRVADTQYF
TRBJ2-1	-	TRBV27	CASSGVSYNEQFF
TRBJ2-6	-	TRBV20-1	CSAETGAGSGANVLTF
TRBJ2-7	-	TRBV5-1	CASSLAATDYEQYF
TRBJ2-7	many	TRBV7-6	CASSSDPYEQYF
TRBJ2-6	-	TRBV5-1	CASSLVQGGANVLTF
TRBJ1-2	-	TRBV29-1	CSVDNADYGYTF
TRBJ2-3	-	TRBV6-5	CASSPRGARWADTQYF
TRBJ2-3	-	TRBV10-3	CAIRAGRTDTQYF
TRBJ1-2	-	TRBV29-1	CSVGLGGYGYTF
TRBJ2-3	-	TRBV5-1	CASGPGGSTDTQYF
TRBJ2-7	-	TRBV20-1	CSAGGPLSYEQYF
TRBJ1-4	-	TRBV20-1	CSARDGVDFEKLFF
TRBJ1-2	-	TRBV27	CASSFLGQGRGYTF
TRBJ2-7	-	TRBV4-1	CASSRAVGTYERYF
TRBJ2-3	few	TRBV20-1	CSAPRQGFGTDTQYF
TRBJ2-7	-	TRBV3-1	CASSQRERLYEQYF
TRBJ2-1	few	TRBV7-6	CASNLRPTSGRNEQFF
-	-	TRBV6-5	CANSPDWERTQYF
TRBJ2-1	few	TRBV29-1	CSVPFGTGYNNEQFF
TRBJ2-3	-	TRBV4-1	CASSPPKVDTQYF
TRBJ2-7	-	TRBV5-1	CASSLGLGGAVYEQYF
TRBJ2-5	few	TRBV7-6	CASSSPRTSGRAGETQYF
TRBJ2-7	-	TRBV20-1	CSASPSLSYEQYF
TRBJ2-5	few	TRBV5-1	CASSSGPREETQYF
TRBJ1-2	few	TRBV4-1	CASSRDRGVGDGYTF
TRBJ2-5	-	TRBV2	CASQEGNLQETQYF
TRBJ2-1	-	TRBV19	CASSIGVSEQFF
TRBJ2-1	-	TRBV4-1	CASSLSLLAGSGDNEQFF
TRBJ1-3	-	TRBV7-2	CASSPDRDSGNTIYF
TRBJ2-7	few	TRBV7-8	CASSFTGDSYEQYF
TRBJ2-3	few	TRBV7-9	CASSSRDYGDTQYF